These T cell receptor beta chains were read from a single sample in a study of blood T cell repertoires in COVID-19. Generated by immunoSEQ multiplex PCR, the TCRdb table keeps only in-frame clones and is missing some. The table has about 220,000 clones, about nine tenths seen once. What was sequenced was peripheral blood. The receptors were sampled from a man aged 30 to 39 who had recovered from COVID-19. The CDR3 runs from the conserved cysteine through the conserved F or W. The D gene is left open where the match is weak. Rows may omit the clone size; those that give it use once, few, many or a size class.

cdr3_length j_call clone_size v_call d_call cdr3_nt cdr3_aa
14 TRBJ2-5 - TRBV7-9 TRBD1 TGTGCCAGCAGCCGCGACAGGGGTCCTGAGACCCAGTACTTC CASSRDRGPETQYF
16 TRBJ2-3 - TRBV27 - TGTGCCAGCAGCCCGAGACTAGTCCTAAGCACAGATACGCAGTATTTT CASSPRLVLSTDTQYF
13 TRBJ2-3 once TRBV5-8 - TGTGCCAGCAGCAGGCAGGGTATAGATACGCAGTATTTT CASSRQGIDTQYF
14 TRBJ2-7 - TRBV4-2 - TGTGCCAGCAGCCAAGAGTATGGGGCTTACGAGCAGTACTTC CASSQEYGAYEQYF
13 TRBJ2-7 - TRBV10-3 - TGTGCCATCAGTTCAGGGTTTAACGCCGAGCAGTACTTC CAISSGFNAEQYF
17 TRBJ1-1 - TRBV5-1 TRBD1 TGCGCCAGCAGCCCTAGTTCTCGGGACAGTAGAGATACTGAAGCTTTCTTT CASSPSSRDSRDTEAFF
15 TRBJ1-1 - TRBV27 - TGTGCCAGCAGTTTACGGGGAGCCCGGAACACTGAAGCTTTCTTT CASSLRGARNTEAFF
15 TRBJ2-1 once TRBV9 TRBD2 TGTGCCAGCAGCGTAGGGTCGGGGGGGTACAATGAGCAGTTCTTC CASSVGSGGYNEQFF
13 TRBJ1-5 - TRBV29-1 - TGCAGCGTCTCCGACAGTTTTAATCAGCCCCAGCATTTT CSVSDSFNQPQHF
15 TRBJ2-7 few TRBV10-3 TRBD1 TGTGCCATCAGTGAGACCGGGACAGGGTACTACGAGCAGTACTTC CAISETGTGYYEQYF
16 TRBJ1-5 - TRBV19 - TGTGCCAGTAGTTCAGGGATAGGCATTCCCGATCAGCCCCAGCATTTT CASSSGIGIPDQPQHF
18 TRBJ2-7 - TRBV3-1/TRBV3-2 TRBD1 TGTGCCAGCAGCCAAAGCCCCGGCCCCGGGACAGTCCTCTACGAGCAGTACTTC CASSQSPGPGTVLYEQYF
15 TRBJ1-1 - TRBV25-1 - TGTGCCAGCAGTGTCCCCCGAGGGGGATCGGGTGAAGCTTTCTTT CASSVPRGGSGEAFF
12 TRBJ1-2 - TRBV27 - TGTGCCAGCAGTTTCGGGGGGGGTGGCTACACCTTC CASSFGGGGYTF
14 TRBJ2-6 once TRBV6-5 - TGTGCCAGCGGGAGGACATCTGGGGCCAACGTCCTGACTTTC CASGRTSGANVLTF
14 TRBJ1-2 once TRBV6-2/TRBV6-3 TRBD1 TGTGCCAGCAGTTACGCTAGGACAGGGGACGGCTACACCTTC CASSYARTGDGYTF
14 TRBJ2-5 - TRBV6-5 TRBD2 TGTGCCAGCAGTTACTCGGGGGGGGAAGAGACCCAGTACTTC CASSYSGGEETQYF
15 TRBJ2-7 - TRBV6-5 - TGTGCCAGCAGGCCTTCAGGGGCGCGATCCTACGAGCAGTACTTC CASRPSGARSYEQYF
13 TRBJ2-7 - TRBV6-2/TRBV6-3 - TGTGCCAGCAGCCCCTCCGGGACCTACGAGCAGTACTTC CASSPSGTYEQYF
11 TRBJ1-3 few TRBV7-2 - TGTGCCAGCAGCCTAGGAAACACCATATATTTT CASSLGNTIYF
15 TRBJ2-1 - TRBV9 - TGTGCCAGCAGCGTAGGTTTAACCCCACACACGGAGCAGTTCTTC CASSVGLTPHTEQFF
13 TRBJ2-7 - TRBV27 - TGTGCCAGCAGCCCCGGACATCTTTACGAGCAGTACTTC CASSPGHLYEQYF
13 TRBJ1-1 - TRBV7-9 - TGTGCCAGCAGCTTAGGAGGGAGGACTGAAGCTTTCTTT CASSLGGRTEAFF
17 TRBJ2-3 - TRBV5-1 - TGCGCCAGCAGCCGACAAACGGGACACTGGGACACAGATACGCAGTATTTT CASSRQTGHWDTDTQYF
15 TRBJ1-2 - TRBV5-5 - TGTGCCAGCAGTCTTATGGTTGCAGCTAACTATGGCTACACCTTC CASSLMVAANYGYTF
15 TRBJ1-2 - TRBV5-1 TRBD1 TGCGCCAGCAGCTCCTACGGACAGGGGGAAAGTGGCTACACCTTC CASSSYGQGESGYTF
16 TRBJ1-4 - TRBV19 - TGTGCCAGTAGTATAGTCGGCCAGGGGAAGTATGAAAAACTGTTTTTT CASSIVGQGKYEKLFF
16 TRBJ1-6 - TRBV19 TRBD1 TGTGCCAGTAGTGGCTCGGGACAGTGGGTAAGATCACCCCTCCACTTT CASSGSGQWVRSPLHF
14 TRBJ2-3 - TRBV5-8 TRBD2 TGTGCCAGCAGCTTGGGACTAGCGGCAGATACGCAGTATTTT CASSLGLAADTQYF
17 TRBJ1-1 - TRBV27 TRBD1 TGTGCCAGCAAACCCGGGGCTGGACAGGGAGGTAACACTGAAGCTTTCTTT CASKPGAGQGGNTEAFF
11 TRBJ2-3 - TRBV12-3/TRBV12-4 - TGTGCCAGCAGTGCAGCGGGTAAACAGTATTTT CASSAAGKQYF
15 TRBJ1-2 - TRBV18 - TGTGCCAGCTCACCAGAGATCGATTTTCCCTATGGCTACACCTTC CASSPEIDFPYGYTF
16 TRBJ1-5 - TRBV2 TRBD1 TGTGCCAGCAGTGAAGCGGGACAGACAGATTATCAGCCCCAGCATTTT CASSEAGQTDYQPQHF
13 TRBJ2-7 - TRBV9 - TGTGCCAGCAGCGTTGGCGGGGAGTACGAGCAGTACTTC CASSVGGEYEQYF
12 TRBJ1-1 few TRBV6-6 - TGTGCCAGCAGCCAGGAGGGACGCGACGCTTTCTTT CASSQEGRDAFF
14 TRBJ2-3 - TRBV30 TRBD1 TGTGCCTGGAGTACAGGGGGCGGCACAGATACGCAGTATTTT CAWSTGGGTDTQYF
17 TRBJ1-2 - TRBV7-9 - TGTGCCAGCAGCTCACTCAGGGGTTACGACGCTAACTATGGCTACACCTTC CASSSLRGYDANYGYTF
14 TRBJ1-1 - TRBV7-9 - TGTGCCAGCAGCTTGTCATCAGCGTACACTGAAGCTTTCTTT CASSLSSAYTEAFF
15 TRBJ1-2 - TRBV6-1 - TGTGCCAGCAGTGAAGTATCAGGGACACCCTATGGCTACACCTTC CASSEVSGTPYGYTF
13 TRBJ1-1 - TRBV24-1 - TGTGCCACCAGTGACCCAGGACTCCGTGAAGCTTTCTTT CATSDPGLREAFF
15 TRBJ1-1 - TRBV5-1 - TGCGCCAGCAGTTCTGGGGGTAGGGGGAAGACTGAAGCTTTCTTT CASSSGGRGKTEAFF
15 TRBJ1-6 - TRBV7-8 TRBD1 TGTGCCAGCAGCTTACCCACAGGGGGCAATTCACCCCTCCACTTT CASSLPTGGNSPLHF
12 TRBJ1-5 - TRBV27 - TGTGCCAGCAGTTTTGGAGATCAGCCCCAGCATTTT CASSFGDQPQHF
15 TRBJ2-7 - TRBV9 - TGTGCCAGCAGCGTAGTGGGACAGGGACTAGGGGAGCAGTACTTC CASSVVGQGLGEQYF
13 TRBJ1-1 - TRBV27 - TGTGCCAGCAGTTTTCAGGGGAACACTGAAGCTTTCTTT CASSFQGNTEAFF
14 TRBJ1-5 - TRBV5-5 - TGTGCCAGCAGCTTGGCCCAGATGTATCAGCCCCAGCATTTT CASSLAQMYQPQHF
14 TRBJ1-1 - TRBV19 TRBD1 TGTGCCAGTAGTATCGACAGGGGAAACACTGAAGCTTTCTTT CASSIDRGNTEAFF
15 TRBJ2-1 - TRBV5-4 TRBD1 TGTGCCAGCAGCTTGGGACAGGGGGGTTACAATGAGCAGTTCTTC CASSLGQGGYNEQFF
11 TRBJ2-5 - TRBV2 TRBD2 TGTGCCAGCAGTGAACTGCGGGGGAATAACTTC CASSELRGNNF
14 TRBJ1-1 many TRBV5-4 - TGTGCCAGCAGCTTCTCGACGGGGAACACTGAAGCTTTCTTT CASSFSTGNTEAFF